The clone carrying this T cell receptor beta chain was detected many times. Its cognate antigen is unknown. The sample belongs to a study of response to subunit inactivated influenza vaccine. General observations from the study: Authors suggested seasonal influenza vaccinations each recruit few new T cells.

MiXCR, applied by TCRdb to the RT-PCR reads, yields one record per CDR3 protein. Of around 180,000 distinct CDR3 sequences listed, 9.2% were seen once; the top ten hold around 9.9%. V lost 2 bases and J 4 bases, leaving 6 bases between the germline ends. The CDR3 has 13 residues. Germline V gene lookup returns CDR1 MNHEY and CDR2 SVGEGT. The sequencing used non-naive T cells sorted from PBMCs, collected on the day of vaccination. The V and J genes are TRBV6-2 or TRBV6-3 and TRBJ1-5; D is undetermined. The sequence derives from a man in his fifties or sixties who received an inactivated influenza vaccine. CDR3 in DNA: TGTGCCAGCAGTTACCTCCAGAATCAGCCCCAGCATTTT. It translates to CASSYLQNQPQHF.